A single sample is the source of the 11 T cell receptor beta chains below, sequenced in a study of post-analysis software for immune sequencing data. Study observations and caveats: The five TRBV segments detected at higher frequency in patients than in controls included TRBV5-6, TRBV5-1 and TRBV20-1.

Every TCR beta cDNA library bore unique molecular identifiers. TCRdb reanalysed the PCR reads using MiXCR and keeps one entry per CDR3 protein. This sample has roughly 580,000 distinct CDR3 sequences, with roughly 40% found just once. These TCRs' antigens remain unknown. Sequencing input: blood. The receptors here all came from a girl aged 5-17 years with multiple sclerosis.

This clonotype was counted between two and nine times. V is TRBV20-1 and J is TRBJ2-7, with 7 bases that match TRBD1. The ends lost 1 base at V and 4 bases at J; junction bases unmatched: 4. The CDR3 is 13 residues long. Per the germline V gene, CDR1 is DFQATT and CDR2 is SNEGSKA (reference sequence). In DNA, the CDR3 is TGCAGTGCTAGAGTCCCAGGGGGTTACGAGCAGTACTTC. Residues: CSARVPGGYEQYF.

The V call is TRBV7-6, the J call TRBJ2-2; 8 nucleotides align to TRBD1. Germline V gives CDR1 SGHVS, CDR2 FNYEAQ. Germline trimming cut 4 bases from V and 7 bases from J; bases unmatched to any gene: 11. The CDR3 loop spans 16 amino acids. The CDR3 DNA is TGTGCCAGCAGCTCCGCCCCAGGGGGCAGGGACGGGGAGCTGTTTTTT. Translated: CASSSAPGGRDGELFF. The whole variable domain, filled in from reference TRBV7-6 and TRBJ2-2, reads GAGVSQSPRYKVTKRGQDVALRCDPISGHVSLYWYRQALGQGPEFLTYFNYEAQQDKSGLPNDRFSAERPEGSISTLTIQRTEQRDSAMYRCASSSAPGGRDGELFFGEGSRLTVL.

This clonotype was counted a few times. The V gene is TRBV2, the J gene TRBJ2-5; no clear D. Germline V CDR1 and CDR2: SNHLY, FYNNEI. This CDR3 region has 20 residues. V was cut by 2 bases and J by 5 bases, with 30 bases left in between. Here the CDR3 DNA reads TGTGCCAGCAGTGAAACCCCTTGGCAGGCCCTCCAAAGGAGTTACGAGACCCAGTACTTC. Protein: CASSETPWQALQRSYETQYF.

The V and J genes are TRBV11-2 and TRBJ2-3, with D hard to call. The CDR3 runs 15 residues. V lost 3 bases and J 6 bases, leaving 16 bases between the germline ends. Germline V gene sequence: CDR1 SGHAT, CDR2 FQNNGV. The CDR3: CASSFGRVLRDTQYF. CDR3 nucleotide sequence: TGTGCCAGCAGCTTCGGTCGGGTGTTGCGGGATACGCAGTATTTT.

The rearrangement uses TRBV5-1 and TRBJ2-4; D gene ambiguous. This CDR3 spans 13 amino acids. Trimming removed 0 bases at V and 2 bases at J, with 3 bases between. CDR1 is SGHRS and CDR2 is YFSETQ in the germline V gene. For the CDR3, the DNA is TGCGCCAGCAGCTTGGAATCCAAAAACATTCAGTACTTC. Amino acids: CASSLESKNIQYF. Variable domain in full (rest from reference TRBV5-1 and TRBJ2-4): KAGVTQTPRYLIKTRGQQVTLSCSPISGHRSVSWYQQTPGQGLQFLFEYFSETQRNKGNFPGRFSGRQFSNSRSEMNVSTLELGDSALYLCASSLESKNIQYFGAGTRLSVL.

This chain connects TRBV2 to TRBJ2-7; 9 bases are shared with TRBD1. The CDR3 extends over 15 amino acids. Germline V CDR1 and CDR2: SNHLY, FYNNEI. The ends lost 3 bases at V and 7 bases at J; junction bases unmatched: 10. Here the CDR3 reads CASSDRTGAPGEQYF. The CDR3 bases are TGTGCCAGCAGTGACCGGACAGGGGCGCCGGGGGAGCAGTACTTC.

Only a few counts were recorded for this clonotype. V and J are TRBV20-1 and TRBJ2-7; the D call may be TRBD1 or TRBD2 (6 bases each). The length of the CDR3 is 14 residues. The ends were cut back, 6 bases at V and 6 bases at J, with 21 bases in the middle. Germline CDR1 DFQATT, CDR2 SNEGSKA (reference sequence). This CDR3 reads CSAGTAQGWSEQYF. The CDR3 DNA is TGCAGTGCAGGGACTGCACAGGGTTGGAGCGAGCAGTACTTC.

This clonotype was found a few times. The chain carries TRBV3-1 and TRBJ2-7, with D possibly being TRBD1 or TRBD2 (6 bases each). V lost 5 bases, J lost 2 bases, and 13 bases lay in between. The CDR3 has 14 amino acids. Germline V gene data show CDR1 as LGHDT and CDR2 as YNNKEL (reference sequence). The CDR3 protein is CASSTGGAPYEQYF. In nucleotides, the CDR3 is TGTGCCAGCAGCACCGGGGGCGCCCCCTACGAGCAGTACTTC.

The chain links TRBV20-1 to TRBJ2-3; 9 nucleotides agree with TRBD2. Losses at the gene ends were 7 bases for V and 1 base for J; bases not matched to a gene: 6. Looked up from germline, CDR1 is DFQATT and CDR2 is SNEGSKA (reference sequence). The CDR3 has 14 amino acids. The CDR3 region has the DNA TGCAGTGTTGATCAGCGGGAGGGCACAGATACGCAGTATTTT. Translating gives CSVDQREGTDTQYF.

V is TRBV4-1 and J is TRBJ2-1; 10 nucleotides align to TRBD2. V lost 1 base, J lost 5 bases, and 11 bases stayed unmatched. Germline V gives CDR1 MGHRA, CDR2 YSYEKL. There are 18 residues in the CDR3. Here the CDR3 reads CASSQVGRRTSGDNEQFF. The CDR3 DNA reads TGCGCCAGCAGCCAAGTTGGGCGGAGGACTAGCGGAGACAATGAGCAGTTCTTC.

A word on this clonotype: A much larger clone lies a single base off, so this may be a read error. The gene calls are TRBV7-9 and TRBJ2-5, with D tentatively TRBD1 (6 bases). CDR1 is SEHNR, CDR2 FQNEAQ, per germline (reference sequence). Trimming took off 5 bases at V and 1 base at J, with 11 bases between the two ends. There are 14 residues in the CDR3. The CDR3: CASSRRGPQETQYF. CDR3 DNA: TGTGCCAGCAGCCGCAGGGGCCCCCAAGAGACCCAGTACTTC.